These T cell receptor beta chains were read from a single sample in a study of shared clonotypes between healthy human individuals. Produced via immunoSEQ multiplex PCR; TCRdb's table is partial and in-frame only. This table has hundreds of thousands of clones, about 96% appearing once. Input material: naive CD8+ T cells sorted from blood. The origin of the receptors is a woman aged 30 to 39 in good health. Both conserved end residues are trimmed from each CDR3. Fields, in order: V gene, J gene, D gene, CDR3 length, CDR3 protein. The D gene is left open where the match is weak.

TRBV7-2,TRBJ2-1,.,12,ASSLRLRDNEQF
TRBV28,TRBJ1-1,.,13,ASSLRPGLNTEAF
TRBV5-1,TRBJ2-1,.,11,ASSLDVGYEQF
TRBV9,TRBJ2-7,.,13,ASSVGMDSVPGQY
TRBV11-2,TRBJ2-1,.,15,ASSLDRGLLSYNEQF
TRBV7-9,TRBJ1-1,.,10,ATGASGAEAF
TRBV4-1,TRBJ1-1,TRBD1,13,ASSQGTGANTEAF
TRBV6-5,TRBJ2-2,.,12,ASSYVRAGGELF
TRBV19,TRBJ1-5,.,13,ASSTGTITGQPQH
TRBV6-5,TRBJ2-3,TRBD2,12,ARMLAGVTDTQY
TRBV7-9,TRBJ2-3,.,14,ASSLSSSGSTDTQY
TRBV6-4,TRBJ2-7,.,14,ASSESLGKESYEQY
TRBV10-1,TRBJ2-2,.,11,ASSGQDTGELF
TRBV27,TRBJ1-2,.,11,ASSPHREGGYT
TRBV10-3,TRBJ2-1,TRBD2,14,AIRGTSGIFENEQF
TRBV19,TRBJ1-1,.,14,ASRTLPYGGKTEAF
TRBV5-6,TRBJ2-7,TRBD2,14,ASSLGGGGRAYEQY
TRBV7-9,TRBJ2-7,.,12,ASSLDSGDYEQY
TRBV5-6,TRBJ2-5,.,14,ASSFLTPREKETQY
TRBV4-1,TRBJ2-5,.,14,ASSQAVGRKEETQY
TRBV13,TRBJ2-7,.,11,ASSFPGAYEQY
TRBV6-5,TRBJ1-1,.,11,ASSPTGFTEAF
TRBV28,TRBJ2-1,.,11,ASRSGIYNEQF
TRBV2,TRBJ2-1,TRBD2,14,ASSRTREAPYNEQF
TRBV27,TRBJ2-2,.,11,AAAGLFTGELF
TRBV27,TRBJ2-1,.,14,ASSLSGFRGYNEQF
TRBV7-7,TRBJ2-2,TRBD2,14,ASSVGLAGEGGELF
TRBV18,TRBJ1-4,.,12,ASSPGSRNEKLF
TRBV29-1,TRBJ2-7,.,12,SVEAIGHLGEQY
TRBV27,TRBJ2-7,TRBD1,11,ASSLGTGGEQY
TRBV29-1,TRBJ1-3,.,12,SADTGSSGNTIY
TRBV6-5,TRBJ2-1,.,12,ASSGPGTENEQF
TRBV10-1,TRBJ2-1,.,14,ARTPSAFPNYNEQF
TRBV30,TRBJ1-5,.,14,AWSVGPELYLGPQH
TRBV10-3,TRBJ2-3,.,12,AIGVAGHTDTQY
TRBV5-6,TRBJ2-2,.,11,ASSLSPGGELF
TRBV29-1,TRBJ2-1,TRBD2,15,SVEDTPSGETYNEQF
TRBV30,TRBJ1-1,.,9,AWSGGGEAF
TRBV5-1,TRBJ2-7,.,13,ASSRASAPAYEQY
TRBV28,TRBJ2-7,.,11,ASSPRQAYEQY
TRBV27,TRBJ2-1,.,15,ASSPESDYASYNEQF
TRBV29-1,TRBJ2-7,.,10,SVEGTGYEQY
TRBV5-1,TRBJ2-1,TRBD2,14,ASSLAVAGGYNEQF
TRBV28,TRBJ2-5,TRBD1,12,ASRYTGVQETQY
TRBV10-2,TRBJ2-1,TRBD2,13,ASSEGVAGLDEQF
TRBV7-9,TRBJ2-7,.,13,ASSLDGQGRSEQY
TRBV11-2,TRBJ1-2,.,12,ASSLVGPNYGYT
TRBV19,TRBJ2-3,.,11,ASNEGSTDTQY
TRBV5-6,TRBJ2-7,.,11,ASSLGYSYEQY
TRBV28,TRBJ1-1,.,11,ASSLSANTEAF
TRBV18,TRBJ2-7,.,10,ASSPFSYEQY
TRBV5-1,TRBJ2-5,TRBD1,13,ASSFRGTGEETQY
TRBV5-4,TRBJ2-5,.,11,ASSLEREETQY
TRBV28,TRBJ2-7,.,10,ASSFRVYEQY